This record concerns one TCR beta chain sequence. Germline trimming cut 2 bases from V and 4 bases from J; bases unmatched to any gene: 4. Germline assignment: CDR1 LNHDA and CDR2 SQIVND (reference sequence). The length of the CDR3 is 14 residues. These data are taken from a study of blood T cell repertoires in COVID-19. Study context: Samples came from the United States, Italy and Spain, spanning acute and convalescent COVID-19. Sample material is recorded as cDNA or gDNA derived from T cells, B-cell-depleted T cells, or PBMCs.

In the original workflow: The assay estimated nucleated cells by amplifying reference gene primers. TCRdb's copy holds only in-frame clones and misses some; the assay was immunoSEQ multiplex PCR. Clone size and the V and J calls come from that table; the DNA yielded D and trimming. The table lists 200,000 to 300,000 clones, approximately 80% of them singletons. Sequencing used peripheral blood. The chain is built from TRBV19 and TRBJ1-2, with 7 bases aligning to TRBD1. The clonotype comes from a man aged 35 to 55 who had recovered from COVID-19. CDR3 nucleotides: TGTGCCAGTAGTATATCGGACAGGCTCTATGGCTACACCTTC. It specifies CASSISDRLYGYTF.